This TCR beta chain was observed in a study of early T cells in non-severe SARS-CoV-2 infection. Study information: Chains were not paired, and sequencing was done on bulk RNA from unsorted whole blood. General study results and limits: Reliance on VDJdb matching favored anti-spike CD8 responses; private and CD4 specificities were missed.

Each cDNA molecule carried a unique molecular identifier. TCRdb called the 5' RACE reads again in MiXCR, with one record for every CDR3 protein. The sample lists tens of thousands of distinct CDR3 sequences; around 15% were seen once. Comments on this clonotype: Its antigen is not known.

The CDR3 consists of 15 residues. The junction had 11 bases not matched to a gene; V was cut back by 7 bases and J by 5 bases. Germline V CDR1 and CDR2: MDHEN, SYDVKM. Sequencing used whole blood. This clonotype was obtained from an adult who was a healthcare worker with PCR-confirmed SARS-CoV-2 infection or an uninfected control (not recorded which). The J gene is TRBJ2-5, the V gene TRBV28, with 9 nucleotides matching TRBD1. CDR3 DNA: TGTGCCAGCACTCTCCCCGGGACAGGGCACGAGACCCAGTACTTC. Its protein product is CASTLPGTGHETQYF.